One and the same sample provided the 13 T cell receptor beta chains below, sequenced in a study of blood T cell repertoires in COVID-19. Some clones are missing from TCRdb's copy, which holds only in-frame ones; the method was immunoSEQ multiplex PCR. Of just over 650,000 clones in the sample, about 90% are singletons; the top ten hold approximately 0.3%. The material sequenced was peripheral blood. These receptor sequences come from a woman between 18 and 30 years old with acute or convalescent COVID-19.

The chain is built from TRBV5-6 and TRBJ1-5; 9 nucleotides align to TRBD1. Germline CDR1 is SGHDT and CDR2 is YYEEEE. The CDR3 is made up of 15 amino acids. V was pared by 4 bases and J by 7 bases, with 9 bases of the junction left unmatched. The CDR3 DNA reads as TGTGCCAGCAGCGAGGGGACAGGGAGAAACCAGCCCCAGCATTTT. This sequence encodes CASSEGTGRNQPQHF.

The rearrangement links TRBV19 to TRBJ1-2; TRBD1 agrees at 7 bases. V shed 4 bases, J shed 4 bases, and the junction held 15 bases outside the gene matches. The CDR3 sequence is 17 residues long. The germline V gene encodes CDR1 LNHDA and CDR2 SQIVND (reference sequence). The CDR3 is CASSTGQTANLLYGYTF. CDR3 bases: TGTGCCAGTAGTACGGGACAGACTGCAAACCTTCTCTATGGCTACACCTTC. Using reference TRBV19 and TRBJ1-2 for the parts outside the CDR3, the full variable domain is DGGITQSPKYLFRKEGQNVTLSCEQNLNHDAMYWYRQDPGQGLRLIYYSQIVNDFQKGDIAEGYSVSREKKESFPLTVTSAQKNPTAFYLCASSTGQTANLLYGYTFGSGTRLTVV.

J is TRBJ1-6 and V is TRBV7-6; 7 positions agree with TRBD1. The J segment lost 10 bases and the V segment lost 4 bases, leaving 10 bases of the junction unmatched. Germline V gene lookup returns CDR1 SGHVS and CDR2 FNYEAQ. This CDR3 is built from 15 residues. In nucleotides, the CDR3 is TGTGCCAGCAGCTCAGGGGGGAGCCCGGGGTCACCCCTCCACTTT. Protein sequence: CASSSGGSPGSPLHF.

The chain employs TRBV6-2 or TRBV6-3 and TRBJ1-2, with TRBD1 matching 9 bases. Germline CDR1 is MNHEY and CDR2 is SVGEGT. The CDR3 is 14 residues long. Trimming took 5 bases from V and 8 from J; bases not matched to a gene: 9. This CDR3 is CASSPAGTGQGYTF. DNA for the CDR3: TGTGCCAGCAGTCCGGCCGGGACAGGGCAAGGCTACACCTTC.

The CDR3 bases are TGTGCCAGCAGTGGCTACGCGGGAGGGCCCTATTCCTACGAGCAGTACTTC. It codes for CASSGYAGGPYSYEQYF. The chain employs TRBV25-1 and TRBJ2-7, with 9 nucleotides matching TRBD2. The CDR3 loop spans 17 amino acids. J gave up 1 base and V 4 bases, and 11 bases lay outside the gene matches. CDR1 and CDR2 from the germline V gene are MGHDK and SYGVNS.

V gene TRBV12-5 combines with J gene TRBJ1-1; the D is unclear. Germline V lookup: CDR1 LGHNT, CDR2 FRNRAP. V shed 6 bases and J shed 1 base, with 9 bases lying between them. The CDR3 totals 13 residues. The CDR3: CASGATGNTEAFF. In nucleotides, the CDR3 is TGTGCTAGTGGGGCGACGGGGAACACTGAAGCTTTCTTT.

This chain uses TRBV10-3 with TRBJ1-2, with 10 nucleotides matching TRBD1. This CDR3 spans 12 amino acids. The germline CDR1 and CDR2 sequences are ENHRY and SYGVKD. The CDR3 protein is CVSGTGDYGYTF. Written as DNA, the CDR3 is TGTGTTTCCGGGACAGGGGACTATGGCTACACCTTC.

This clone was counted a single time. This chain connects TRBV6-5 to TRBJ1-2; 8 bases line up with TRBD1. Losses at the gene ends were 2 bases for V and 3 bases for J; bases not matched to a gene: 8. The CDR3 is made up of 16 amino acids. Germline CDR1 reads MNHEY; CDR2 reads SVGAGI. The CDR3 DNA reads TGTGCCAGCAGTTACGGGCAGGGGGCGAAGGACTATGGCTACACCTTC. It yields the protein CASSYGQGAKDYGYTF.

The chain joins TRBV4-1 to TRBJ2-7; 9 bases are a match to TRBD1. This CDR3 region has 14 residues. Germline V CDR1 and CDR2: MGHRA, YSYEKL. V dropped 4 bases and J dropped 3; count of bases not matched to a gene: 4. The CDR3 spells CASSRETGGYEQYF. The CDR3 nucleotides are TGCGCCAGCAGCCGAGAGACAGGGGGCTACGAGCAGTACTTC.

The CDR3 DNA sequence: TGCGCCAGCAGCGCCGACAGGGGAAAGACCCAGTACTTC. Translating it yields CASSADRGKTQYF. The genes are TRBV5-1 and TRBJ2-5; 8 bases match TRBD1. Trimming at V came to 4 bases and at J to 6 bases, leaving 5 bases not matched to a gene. The CDR3 totals 13 residues. The germline V gene encodes CDR1 SGHRS and CDR2 YFSETQ.

The chain links TRBV7-2 to TRBJ1-5, with D perhaps TRBD1 (5 bases). V was pared by 2 bases and J by 1 base, with 12 bases between. Germline CDR1 and CDR2: SGHTA and FQGNSA. This CDR3 has 16 amino acids. The CDR3 region has the DNA TGTGCCAGCAGCTTAAACCCGGCAGGGAGCAATCAGCCCCAGCATTTT. Amino acid sequence: CASSLNPAGSNQPQHF.

The V call is TRBV10-3, the J call TRBJ1-5; no clear D gene. CDR3 length equals 17 residues. Germline lookup yields CDR1 ENHRY and CDR2 SYGVKD. Deletions cut 1 base from V and 3 bases from J, with 16 bases between. The CDR3 loop is CAISEYPPGGVNQPQHF. The CDR3 DNA reads as TGTGCCATCAGTGAGTATCCCCCAGGAGGCGTCAATCAGCCCCAGCATTTT.

The rearrangement links TRBV5-4 to TRBJ1-1, with D possibly TRBD1 on 5 matching bases. The germline V gene has CDR1 SGHNT and CDR2 YYREEE (reference sequence). The CDR3 is made up of 14 amino acids. The V and J ends lost 3 bases and 0 bases respectively, with 9 bases between them. CDR3 sequence: CASSSRTLNTEAFF. CDR3 nucleotides: TGTGCCAGCAGCTCTCGGACATTGAACACTGAAGCTTTCTTT.